This paragraph reports one T cell receptor beta chain. This specimen comes from a study of PD-L1 blockade in urothelial cancer. On the study more broadly: At 3 weeks (second dose) and 6 weeks after starting treatment, blood was analyzed. There were a median of about 150,000 T cells in blood samples.

The method was immunoSEQ multiplex PCR; TCRdb's version includes in-frame clones alone and lacks a portion of them. Of around 130,000 clones in the sample, roughly 80% were seen once. As for time point: pretreatment peripheral blood. V shed 5 bases and J 6 bases; nucleotides not matched to a gene: 14. The germline V gene encodes CDR1 MNHEY and CDR2 SMNVEV (reference sequence). CDR3 length: 16 amino acids. The chain has TRBV27 and TRBJ2-3; TRBD2 aligns across 7 bases. Sequencing was performed on PBMCs, taken around atezolizumab (anti-PD-L1) treatment. This clonotype originated in a man between 45 and 60 years old with urothelial cancer. The chain's CDR3 is CASSPWTSSLGDTQYF. DNA for the CDR3: TGTGCCAGCAGTCCTTGGACTAGTTCTTTGGGGGATACGCAGTATTTT.